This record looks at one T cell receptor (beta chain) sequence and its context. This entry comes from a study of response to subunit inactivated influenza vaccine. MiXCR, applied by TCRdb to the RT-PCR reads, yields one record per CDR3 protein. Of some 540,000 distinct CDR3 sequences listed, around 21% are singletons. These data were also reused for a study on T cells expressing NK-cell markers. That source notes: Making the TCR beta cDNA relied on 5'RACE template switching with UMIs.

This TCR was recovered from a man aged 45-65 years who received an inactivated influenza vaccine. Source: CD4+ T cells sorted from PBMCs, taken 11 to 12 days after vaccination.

The CDR3 region has the DNA TGTGCCATCAGTGATCCGAGGACAGGGCCCACTGAAGCTTTCTTT. Residues: CAISDPRTGPTEAFF. J is TRBJ1-1 and V is TRBV10-3; TRBD1 matches at 8 bases. V was clipped by 3 bases and J by 4 bases; unmatched bases: 7. This CDR3 region has 15 residues. Germline CDR1 is ENHRY and CDR2 is SYGVKD.